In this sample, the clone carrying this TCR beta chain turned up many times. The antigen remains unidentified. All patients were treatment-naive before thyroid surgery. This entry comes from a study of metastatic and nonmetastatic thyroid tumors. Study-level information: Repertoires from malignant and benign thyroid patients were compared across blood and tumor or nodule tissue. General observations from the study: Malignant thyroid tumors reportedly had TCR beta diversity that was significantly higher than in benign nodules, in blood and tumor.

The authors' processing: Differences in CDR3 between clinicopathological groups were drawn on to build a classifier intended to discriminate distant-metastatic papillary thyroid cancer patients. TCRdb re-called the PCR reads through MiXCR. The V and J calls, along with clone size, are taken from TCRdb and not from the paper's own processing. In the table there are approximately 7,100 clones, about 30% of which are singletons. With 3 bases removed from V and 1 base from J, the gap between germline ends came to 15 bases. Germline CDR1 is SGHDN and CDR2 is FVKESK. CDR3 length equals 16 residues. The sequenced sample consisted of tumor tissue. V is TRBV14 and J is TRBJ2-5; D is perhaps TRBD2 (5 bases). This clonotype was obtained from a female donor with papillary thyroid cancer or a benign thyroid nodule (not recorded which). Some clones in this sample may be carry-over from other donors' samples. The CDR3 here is CASSHLGSGRQETQYF. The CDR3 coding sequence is TGTGCCAGCAGCCATTTGGGCAGCGGACGCCAAGAGACCCAGTACTTC.